This TCR beta chain was recorded in a study of graft-versus-host responses after intestinal transplantation. Study context: Every recipient underwent anti-thymocyte globulin induction, then tacrolimus and steroids for 2 to 3 years.

Comment on this clone: Its antigen is as yet unknown.

CDR3 length equals 15 residues. Per the germline V gene, CDR1 is LNHDA and CDR2 is SQIVND (reference sequence). Libraries were prepared by immunoSEQ multiplex PCR; TCRdb keeps only in-frame clonotypes and omits some of them. Among fewer than 120,000 clones listed, 85% to 95% were seen once. Here the sequenced sample was unstimulated CD8+ T cells sorted from spleen or lymph node cells, taken before intestinal transplant. The origin of this receptor is a human donor who received an intestinal transplant. The chain carries TRBV19 and TRBJ2-5; possible D gene TRBD1, 6 bases. The DNA end favors TRBJ2-7, so the J call may be wrong. CDR3 sequence (DNA): TGTGCCAGTAGTAAAAACAGGGCACCCCTCTACGAGCAGTACTTC. Its translation: CASSKNRAPLYEQYF.